The 28 T cell receptor beta chains in this list originate from one sample, sequenced in a study of shared clonotypes between healthy human individuals. The assay was immunoSEQ multiplex PCR, and TCRdb's table has in-frame clones only and misses some. This sample has roughly 2 million clones; about 94% occur once, and the top ten carry around 0.13%. The source material was naive CD4+ T cells sorted from blood. Subset in this sample: CD45RA+ positively selected. The receptors derive from a man aged 18 to 29 in good health.

The V and J genes are TRBV6-6 and TRBJ1-4, with a possible D match to TRBD1 (5 bases). V lost 6 bases to trimming and J lost 4 bases, with 12 bases between them. Germline V gene data show CDR1 as MNHNY and CDR2 as SVGAGI (reference sequence). This CDR3 is 14 amino acids long. CDR3 DNA: TGTGCCAGCAGCCCCGGGACGATTAATGAAAAACTGTTTTTT. This translates into CASSPGTINEKLFF.

The chain carries TRBV6-6 and TRBJ2-7; no firm D call. The V end lost 7 bases, the J end lost 0 bases, and 13 bases lay between the germline ends. CDR3 length equals 14 residues. CDR1 and CDR2 (germline): MNHNY, SVGAGI (reference sequence). This chain's CDR3 is CASTRPTSSYEQYF. The DNA of the CDR3 is TGTGCCAGCACCCGACCAACGAGCTCCTACGAGCAGTACTTC.

The rearrangement joins TRBV7-2 to TRBJ2-1; TRBD2 might be the D (5 bases). Germline CDR1 reads SGHTA; CDR2 reads FQGNSA. V dropped 5 bases and J dropped 6 bases, with 17 bases sitting between them. This CDR3 is 15 amino acids long. DNA for the CDR3: TGTGCCAGCAGCCGTCCAGGACTGCGCCGCAATGAGCAGTTCTTC. Its protein is CASSRPGLRRNEQFF.

V usage is TRBV5-1 and J usage is TRBJ2-3; 10 bases map to TRBD2. CDR1 and CDR2 from the germline V gene are SGHRS and YFSETQ. Unmatched junction bases numbered 5, after V lost 0 bases and J lost 4 bases. The CDR3 runs to 16 residues. The CDR3 nucleotides are TGCGCCAGCAGCTTGGGCTCTAGCGGGGGTGCAGATACGCAGTATTTT. This encodes CASSLGSSGGADTQYF. Looking up the rest from reference TRBV5-1 and TRBJ2-3 gives the full variable domain: KAGVTQTPRYLIKTRGQQVTLSCSPISGHRSVSWYQQTPGQGLQFLFEYFSETQRNKGNFPGRFSGRQFSNSRSEMNVSTLELGDSALYLCASSLGSSGGADTQYFGPGTRLTVL.

The rearrangement links TRBV5-1 to TRBJ2-3; D perhaps matches TRBD1 (6 bases). CDR1 and CDR2 from the germline V gene are SGHRS and YFSETQ. V lost 4 bases and J 4 bases, leaving 16 bases between the germline ends. The CDR3 is made up of 15 amino acids. CDR3 sequence: CASSARGVDADTQYF. CDR3 DNA sequence: TGCGCCAGCAGCGCCAGGGGCGTGGATGCAGATACGCAGTATTTT.

The chain couples TRBV2 to TRBJ1-2, with 7 nucleotides matching TRBD1. The germline gives CDR1 SNHLY, CDR2 FYNNEI. J lost 8 bases, V lost 4 bases, and 10 bases had no gene match. The CDR3 loop spans 14 amino acids. CDR3 sequence (DNA): TGTGCCAGCAGTGTCTATGAGGGGGCAGGAGGCTACACCTTC. Protein product: CASSVYEGAGGYTF.

CDR3 residues: CASSPGTSNTEAFF. Written as DNA, the CDR3 is TGTGCCAGCAGCCCCGGGACATCCAACACTGAAGCTTTCTTT. The chain joins TRBV28 to TRBJ1-1; the D gene is possibly TRBD1 (6 bases). The CDR3 contains 14 residues. Germline V gives CDR1 MDHEN, CDR2 SYDVKM. Trimming pared 6 bases from V and 2 bases from J, leaving 13 bases between.

The V and J genes are TRBV12-5 and TRBJ1-1; 7 positions agree with TRBD1. This CDR3 has 15 amino acids. The trim removed 1 base at V and 0 bases at J, leaving 2 bases unmatched. Germline V gene lookup returns CDR1 LGHNT and CDR2 FRNRAP. CDR3 residues: CASGLGQGLNTEAFF. The CDR3 DNA follows: TGTGCTAGTGGTTTGGGACAGGGCCTGAACACTGAAGCTTTCTTT.

CDR3 coding DNA: TGCGCCAGCAGCCCCGGACAGTCAGGGAACACTGAAGCTTTCTTT. This codes for CASSPGQSGNTEAFF. The chain uses TRBV5-1 and TRBJ1-1; D perhaps matches TRBD1 (6 bases). Trimming removed 4 bases at V and 1 base at J, with 14 bases between. The CDR3 contains 15 residues. Germline loops: CDR1 SGHRS, CDR2 YFSETQ.

J is TRBJ2-5 and V is TRBV5-4, with 7 bases fitting TRBD1. This CDR3 spans 14 amino acids. Unmatched junction bases numbered 7, after V lost 3 bases and J lost 5 bases. Germline V CDR1 and CDR2: SGHNT, YYREEE (reference sequence). The CDR3 region has the DNA TGTGCCAGCAGCTCAAGGACAGGCAGGGAGACCCAGTACTTC. It translates to CASSSRTGRETQYF.

This clone was counted once. The chain couples TRBV6-5 to TRBJ2-7, with 7 bases matching TRBD1. This CDR3 has 14 residues. Per germline, CDR1 MNHEY and CDR2 SVGAGI. Trimming took 5 bases from V and 6 from J; bases not matched to a gene: 10. For the CDR3, the DNA is TGTGCCAGCAGTGCCGGGACAGCGCCTTCCGAGCAGTACTTC. Translation gives CASSAGTAPSEQYF.

The chain joins TRBV11-3 to TRBJ2-2; maybe TRBD2 (6 bases). Germline lookup yields CDR1 SGHNT and CDR2 YENEEA. V lost 3 bases and J 7 bases, leaving 9 bases between the germline ends. This CDR3 has 13 residues. The CDR3 region has the DNA TGTGCCAGCAGCTTTTCGGGGGTCGGGGAGCTGTTTTTT. As protein: CASSFSGVGELFF.

This rearrangement joins TRBV6-1 to TRBJ1-5, with unresolved D. The CDR3 sequence is 13 residues long. V lost 6 bases to trimming and J lost 4 bases, with 10 bases between them. CDR1 is MNHNS and CDR2 is SASEGT in the germline V gene. CDR3 residues: CASSPFRNQPQHF. CDR3 in DNA: TGTGCCAGCAGCCCCTTCCGGAATCAGCCCCAGCATTTT.

This chain uses TRBV7-2 with TRBJ1-2, with 9 bases matching TRBD1. The CDR3 sequence is 17 residues long. Germline V gene sequence: CDR1 SGHTA, CDR2 FQGNSA. Trimming removed 1 base from V and 4 bases from J; junction bases left unmatched: 10. Here the CDR3 reads CASSLVSGTGGAYGYTF. In DNA form, the CDR3 reads TGTGCCAGCAGCTTAGTATCCGGAACAGGGGGCGCCTATGGCTACACCTTC.

Concerning this clone itself: The same CDR3 can be traced to other DNA sequences in this sample. The CDR3 protein is CASSPRTEETQYF. The CDR3 DNA follows: TGCGCCAGCAGCCCAAGGACGGAGGAGACCCAGTACTTC. V usage is TRBV5-1 and J usage is TRBJ2-5; D is ambiguous. CDR1 SGHRS and CDR2 YFSETQ come from the germline V gene. The CDR3 is 13 amino acids. V was pared by 4 bases and J by 5 bases, with 12 bases between.

The rearrangement uses TRBV5-1 and TRBJ2-3; possibly TRBD1 or TRBD2 for D (5 bases each). The CDR3 extends over 14 amino acids. CDR1 and CDR2 from the germline V gene are SGHRS and YFSETQ. Trimming removed 4 bases at V and 7 bases at J, with 16 bases between. The CDR3 protein is CASSKPRDPNTQYF. CDR3 nucleotides: TGCGCCAGCAGCAAACCACGGGACCCTAATACGCAGTATTTT. The full variable domain, rest sourced from reference TRBV5-1 and TRBJ2-3, is KAGVTQTPRYLIKTRGQQVTLSCSPISGHRSVSWYQQTPGQGLQFLFEYFSETQRNKGNFPGRFSGRQFSNSRSEMNVSTLELGDSALYLCASSKPRDPNTQYFGPGTRLTVL.

The table lists this clone with a count of one. The gene calls are TRBV27 and TRBJ2-4; 7 bases match TRBD2. With V trimmed by 8 bases and J by 8 bases, 12 bases remained unmatched. The CDR3 contains 14 residues. Germline assignment: CDR1 MNHEY and CDR2 SMNVEV (reference sequence). This CDR3 is CASGYSGSGDIQYF. DNA of the CDR3: TGTGCCAGCGGATATAGCGGGTCGGGAGACATTCAGTACTTC.

The genes are TRBV19 and TRBJ2-7; 10 bases align to TRBD2. Germline V gene lookup returns CDR1 LNHDA and CDR2 SQIVND (reference sequence). Unmatched junction bases numbered 4, after V lost 6 bases and J lost 2 bases. The CDR3 has 14 amino acids. In DNA, the CDR3 is TGTGCCAGTAGACGGACTAGCGGACCCTACGAGCAGTACTTC. Its translation is CASRRTSGPYEQYF. The variable domain in full, with the rest retrieved from reference TRBV19 and TRBJ2-7, is DGGITQSPKYLFRKEGQNVTLSCEQNLNHDAMYWYRQDPGQGLRLIYYSQIVNDFQKGDIAEGYSVSREKKESFPLTVTSAQKNPTAFYLCASRRTSGPYEQYFGPGTRLTVT.

V and J are TRBV5-1 and TRBJ2-5; 9 positions match TRBD2. The CDR3 contains 15 residues. J lost 4 bases, V lost 10 bases, and 14 bases had no gene match. The V gene's germline CDR1 is SGHRS and CDR2 YFSETQ. CDR3 loop: CASEASGAPGETQYF. The CDR3 DNA sequence: TGCGCCTCCGAGGCTAGCGGGGCCCCGGGAGAGACCCAGTACTTC.

V and J are TRBV15 and TRBJ1-5; D may be TRBD1 (6 bases). The germline gives CDR1 LNHNV, CDR2 YYDKDF (reference sequence). The CDR3 extends over 16 amino acids. Trimming took off 5 bases at V and 6 bases at J, with 20 bases between the two ends. In nucleotides, the CDR3 is TGTGCCACCAGCGCCAATCAGGGGATCTATATTCAGCCCCAGCATTTT. It specifies CATSANQGIYIQPQHF.

This sequence joins TRBV7-9 and TRBJ2-7, with unresolved D. Trimming took off 2 bases at V and 3 bases at J, with 2 bases between the two ends. The CDR3 has 11 amino acids. CDR1 SEHNR and CDR2 FQNEAQ come from the germline V gene (reference sequence). CDR3 nucleotide sequence: TGTGCCAGCAGCTTACACTACGAGCAGTACTTC. Translating it yields CASSLHYEQYF. Full variable domain (remainder filled in from reference TRBV7-9 and TRBJ2-7): DTGVSQNPRHKITKRGQNVTFRCDPISEHNRLYWYRQTLGQGPEFLTYFQNEAQLEKSRLLSDRFSAERPKGSFSTLEIQRTEQGDSAMYLCASSLHYEQYFGPGTRLTVT.

The chain uses TRBV30 and TRBJ2-7, with D possibly being TRBD1 (5 bases). CDR3 size: 13 residues. Germline-derived CDR1 and CDR2 are GTSNPN and SVGIG (reference sequence). Trimming stripped 4 bases from V and 2 bases from J, with 12 bases between. Here the CDR3 reads CAWNPAGPYEQYF. The CDR3 DNA follows: TGTGCCTGGAATCCAGCAGGGCCCTACGAGCAGTACTTC.

This chain joins TRBV14 and TRBJ1-2; 7 nucleotides agree with TRBD1. The CDR3 length is 14 residues. Germline-derived CDR1 and CDR2 are SGHDN and FVKESK. J was trimmed by 3 bases and V by 4 bases; bases with no gene match: 5. The CDR3 protein is CASSRKGADYGYTF. The CDR3 DNA reads TGTGCCAGCAGCCGGAAGGGGGCAGACTATGGCTACACCTTC.

Note on this clone: The same CDR3 is also encoded by other DNA sequences in this sample. This chain links TRBV2 with TRBJ2-5; 10 bases are a match to TRBD1. The germline gives CDR1 SNHLY, CDR2 FYNNEI. The V gene end was trimmed by 6 bases and the J gene end by 5 bases; junction bases not matched to a gene: 3. The CDR3 length is 13 residues. For the CDR3, the DNA is TGTGCCAGCAGCCCGGGACAGGGGGAGACCCAGTACTTC. Translation: CASSPGQGETQYF. Full variable domain (outside the CDR3, taken from reference TRBV2 and TRBJ2-5): EPEVTQTPSHQVTQMGQEVILRCVPISNHLYFYWYRQILGQKVEFLVSFYNNEISEKSEIFDDQFSVERPDGSNFTLKIRSTKLEDSAMYFCASSPGQGETQYFGPGTRLLVL.

CDR3 nucleotide sequence: TGTGCCAGCAGCTACGGGACTCTTAATGAAAAACTGTTTTTT. Translating it yields CASSYGTLNEKLFF. The chain uses TRBV7-8 and TRBJ1-4; TRBD1 is a possible D gene (5 bases). V was cut by 4 bases and J by 4 bases, with 10 bases left in between. The germline CDR1 and CDR2 sequences are SGHVS and FQNEAQ. The CDR3 is made up of 14 amino acids.

The J gene is TRBJ2-5, the V gene TRBV7-8, with 9 bases identical to TRBD1. CDR1 and CDR2 from the germline V gene are SGHVS and FQNEAQ. The CDR3 length is 15 residues. V lost 1 base to trimming and J lost 9 bases; unmatched junction nucleotides: 9. The CDR3 DNA follows: TGTGCCAGCAGCTTAGGACAGGGGGTCAATGAGGCCCAGTACTTC. As protein: CASSLGQGVNEAQYF.

This rearrangement joins TRBV27 to TRBJ1-5; no firm D call. V was trimmed by 5 bases and J by 2 bases, leaving 22 bases between them. The germline CDR1 and CDR2 sequences are MNHEY and SMNVEV (reference sequence). This CDR3 is built from 18 residues. The CDR3 nucleotides are TGTGCCAGCAGTCTAAAGGCCCCGGCGCACAGCGGCAATCAGCCCCAGCATTTT. Its translation: CASSLKAPAHSGNQPQHF.

The chain couples TRBV18 to TRBJ1-2; D not resolved. The CDR3 runs to 13 residues. Trimming shortened V by 3 bases and J by 4 bases, and 9 bases separated the two germline ends. Germline CDR1 reads KGHSH; CDR2 reads LQKENI. The CDR3 DNA reads TGTGCCAGCTCACCGAGTGTTGGCTATGGCTACACCTTC. Residues: CASSPSVGYGYTF.